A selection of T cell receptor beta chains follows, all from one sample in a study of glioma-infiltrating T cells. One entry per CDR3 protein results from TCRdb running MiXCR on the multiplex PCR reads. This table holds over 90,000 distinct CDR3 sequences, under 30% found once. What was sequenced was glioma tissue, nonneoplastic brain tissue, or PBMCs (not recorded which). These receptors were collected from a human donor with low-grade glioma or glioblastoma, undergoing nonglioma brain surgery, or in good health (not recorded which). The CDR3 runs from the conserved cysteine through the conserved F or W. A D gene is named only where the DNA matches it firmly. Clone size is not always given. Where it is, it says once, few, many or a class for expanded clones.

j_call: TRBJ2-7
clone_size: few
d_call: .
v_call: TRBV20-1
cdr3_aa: CSARVQLYEQYF
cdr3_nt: TGCAGTGCTAGAGTACAGCTCTACGAGCAGTACTTC

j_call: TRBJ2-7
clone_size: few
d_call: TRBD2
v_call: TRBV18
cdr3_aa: CASSPNSGLAGGDEQYF
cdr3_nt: TGTGCCAGCTCACCAAATTCGGGGCTAGCGGGGGGGGACGAGCAGTACTTC

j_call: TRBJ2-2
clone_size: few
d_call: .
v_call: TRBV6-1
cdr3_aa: CASSWAGGPNTGELFF
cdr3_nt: TGTGCCAGCAGTTGGGCGGGCGGACCGAACACCGGGGAGCTGTTTTTT

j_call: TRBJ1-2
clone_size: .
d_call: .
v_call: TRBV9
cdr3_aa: CASSITRGGYTF
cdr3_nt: TGTGCCAGCAGCATAACCCGCGGGGGCTACACCTTC

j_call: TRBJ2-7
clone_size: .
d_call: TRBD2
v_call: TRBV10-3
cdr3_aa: CAISESGGESYEQYF
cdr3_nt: TGTGCCATCAGTGAAAGCGGGGGAGAGTCCTACGAGCAGTACTTC

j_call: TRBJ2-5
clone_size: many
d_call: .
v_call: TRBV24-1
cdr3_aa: CATSEGLGETQYF
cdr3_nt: TGTGCCACCAGTGAGGGATTAGGAGAGACCCAGTACTTC

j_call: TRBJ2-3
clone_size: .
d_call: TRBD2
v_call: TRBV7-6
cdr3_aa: CASSPRTSGGPTGTQYF
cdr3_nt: TGTGCCAGCAGCCCTAGGACTAGCGGGGGACCCACAGGTACGCAGTATTTT

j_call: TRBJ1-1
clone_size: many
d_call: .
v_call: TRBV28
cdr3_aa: CASPLWDTEAFF
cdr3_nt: TGTGCCAGCCCCCTGTGGGACACTGAAGCTTTCTTT

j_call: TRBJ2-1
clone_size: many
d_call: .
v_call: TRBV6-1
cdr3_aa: CASSWASANEQFF
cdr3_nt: TGTGCCAGCAGTTGGGCTAGCGCCAATGAGCAGTTCTTC

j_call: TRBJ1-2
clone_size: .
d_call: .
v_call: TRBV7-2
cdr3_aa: CASSLDHCDYGYTF
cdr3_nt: TGTGCCAGCAGCTTAGACCACTGTGACTATGGCTACACCTTC

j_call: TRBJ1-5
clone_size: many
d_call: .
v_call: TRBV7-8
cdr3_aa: CASSWTGRLREPQHF
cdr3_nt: TGTGCCAGCAGCTGGACGGGCCGGCTAAGGGAACCCCAGCATTTT

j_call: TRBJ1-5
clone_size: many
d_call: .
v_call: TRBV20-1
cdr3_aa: CSARVTGQGGIQPQHF
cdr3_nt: TGCAGTGCTAGAGTAACGGGGCAGGGAGGGATTCAGCCCCAGCATTTT

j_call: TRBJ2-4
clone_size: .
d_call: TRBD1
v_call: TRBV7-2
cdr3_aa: CASSSNRPGTGENIQYF
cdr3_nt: TGTGCCAGCAGCTCAAATCGTCCCGGGACAGGGGAAAACATTCAGTACTTC

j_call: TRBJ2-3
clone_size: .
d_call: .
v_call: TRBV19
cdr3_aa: CASSKGGLADTQYF
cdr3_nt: TGTGCCAGTAGTAAGGGGGGTCTCGCAGATACGCAGTATTTT

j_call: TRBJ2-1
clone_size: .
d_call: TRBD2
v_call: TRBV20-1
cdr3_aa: CGGLAGWNEQFF
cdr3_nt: TGCGGCGGACTAGCGGGGTGGAATGAGCAGTTCTTC

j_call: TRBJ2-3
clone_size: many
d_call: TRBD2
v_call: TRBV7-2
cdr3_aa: CASSLSSGGSTDTQYF
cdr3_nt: TGTGCCAGCAGCTTAAGTAGCGGGGGAAGCACAGATACGCAGTATTTT

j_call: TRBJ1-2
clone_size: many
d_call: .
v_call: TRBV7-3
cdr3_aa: CASSQDSNYGYTF
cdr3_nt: TGTGCCAGCAGCCAAGACAGTAACTATGGCTACACCTTC